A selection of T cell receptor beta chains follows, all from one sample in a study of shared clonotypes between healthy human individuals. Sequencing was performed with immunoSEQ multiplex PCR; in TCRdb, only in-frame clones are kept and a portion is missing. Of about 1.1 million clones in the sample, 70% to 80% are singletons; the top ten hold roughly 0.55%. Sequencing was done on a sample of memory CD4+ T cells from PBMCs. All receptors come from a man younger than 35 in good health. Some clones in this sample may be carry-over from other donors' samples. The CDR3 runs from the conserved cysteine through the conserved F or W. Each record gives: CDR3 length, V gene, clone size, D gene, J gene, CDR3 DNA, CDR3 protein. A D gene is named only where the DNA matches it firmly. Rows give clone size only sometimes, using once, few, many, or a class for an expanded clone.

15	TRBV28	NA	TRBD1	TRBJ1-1	TGTGCCAGCAGCCTACCCGGACAGGGGGGCACTGAAGCTTTCTTT	CASSLPGQGGTEAFF
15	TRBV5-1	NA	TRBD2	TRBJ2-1	TGCGCCAGCAGCGTTGGGACTAGCGTTCACAATGAGCAGTTCTTC	CASSVGTSVHNEQFF
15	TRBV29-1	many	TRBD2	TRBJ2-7	TGCAGCGTTGAGGGAGGACTAGCGGGAGATGACGAGCAGTACTTC	CSVEGGLAGDDEQYF
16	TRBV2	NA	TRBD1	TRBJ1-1	TGTGCCAGCAGTAAAGGACAGGGGCCTTGGGACACTGAAGCTTTCTTT	CASSKGQGPWDTEAFF
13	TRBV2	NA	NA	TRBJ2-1	TGTGCCAGCGCCAGGGGACGGGCATATGAGCAGTTCTTC	CASARGRAYEQFF
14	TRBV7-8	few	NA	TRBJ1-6	TGTGCCAGCAGCTTAGCGGCGGGGGGTAATCCCCTCCACTTT	CASSLAAGGNPLHF
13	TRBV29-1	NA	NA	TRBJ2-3	TGCAGCGTTGATATGGGGCAGATAGATACGCAGTATTTT	CSVDMGQIDTQYF
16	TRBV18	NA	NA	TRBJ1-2	TGTGCCAGCTCCCTTGGACAGCCCCGCACTAACTATGGCTACACCTTC	CASSLGQPRTNYGYTF
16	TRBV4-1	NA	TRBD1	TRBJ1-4	TGCGCCAGCAGCCTGGGACAGGCCTCCGGGGGTGAAAAACTGTTTTTT	CASSLGQASGGEKLFF
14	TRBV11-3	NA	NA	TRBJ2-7	TGTGCCAGCAGCTTTGGCGGGGACGCCGTCGAGCAGTACTTC	CASSFGGDAVEQYF